This TCR beta chain was observed in a study of cytomegalovirus exposure and HLA in healthy donors. Whole-study context: The roughly 670 first-cohort repertoires shared a platform with the 130 or so validation repertoires, as reported in a later analysis. Overall study results and limits: A list of about 160 TCR beta chains associated with cytomegalovirus was given. The tendency of first-cohort TCR clusters to co-occur in the roughly 120 validation repertoires was the finding of a later analysis. A few of the chains that were CMV-associated were confirmed in vitro to be specific for CMV antigens.

TCRdb keeps only in-frame clones here, not all; method: immunoSEQ multiplex PCR. The table has under 200,000 clones, about 89% seen once. Trimming cost V 6 bases and J 6 bases; bases outside gene matches: 5. This CDR3 comprises 14 residues. CDR1 is MNHNY and CDR2 is SVGAGI in the germline V gene (reference sequence). As for this clone: Its antigen is unidentified.

This receptor was taken from a woman aged 18 to 35 in good health and CMV-seropositive. The chain links TRBV6-6 to TRBJ2-7; 13 bases align to TRBD2. The sample taken for sequencing was PBMCs. The DNA for the CDR3 is TGTGCCAGCAGCCGGACTAGCGGGAGCAGCGAGCAGTACTTC. Translating gives CASSRTSGSSEQYF.